The 16 T cell receptor beta chains below were found in one sample sequenced in a study of metastatic and nonmetastatic thyroid tumors. TCRdb re-processed the PCR reads through MiXCR. Of 32,000 or so clones in the sample, around 20% were seen once. Patients had received no treatment of any kind before thyroid surgery. The sequenced sample was blood. The source of these receptors is a female donor with papillary thyroid cancer or a benign thyroid nodule (not recorded which). Some clones in this sample may be carry-over from other donors' samples.

This clone was detected many times. The rearrangement uses TRBV5-6 and TRBJ2-1; D unresolved. This CDR3 spans 15 amino acids. V lost 2 bases and J lost 5, with 14 bases in between. Germline V gene data show CDR1 as SGHDT and CDR2 as YYEEEE. The CDR3 spells CASSFGISVDNEQFF. The CDR3 coding sequence is TGTGCCAGCAGCTTCGGAATATCGGTGGACAATGAGCAGTTCTTC.

This chain joins TRBV6-1 and TRBJ1-3; 8 bases map to TRBD1. CDR3 length: 15 residues. V lost 5 bases to trimming and J lost 0 bases; unmatched junction nucleotides: 3. Per germline, CDR1 MNHNS and CDR2 SASEGT. The CDR3 sequence is CASSWTGLSGNTIYF. CDR3 coding DNA: TGTGCCAGCAGTTGGACAGGGCTCTCTGGAAACACCATATATTTT.

The CDR3 spells CASSFDSHSPLHF. The CDR3 nucleotides are TGTGCCAGCAGTTTCGACAGCCATTCACCCCTCCACTTT. The chain recombines TRBV27 with TRBJ1-6, with D possibly matching TRBD1 (5 bases). The CDR3 is made up of 13 amino acids. Deletions cut 3 bases from V and 8 bases from J, with 8 bases between. Germline V lookup: CDR1 MNHEY, CDR2 SMNVEV (reference sequence).

This clone was picked up many times. The V gene is TRBV6-2 or TRBV6-3, the J gene TRBJ1-1; 8 nucleotides line up with TRBD1. Germline V gene data show CDR1 as MNHEY and CDR2 as SVGEGT. V was clipped by 7 bases and J by 5 bases; unmatched bases: 6. There are 13 residues in the CDR3. CDR3 DNA sequence: TGTGCCAGCAATTTTCAGGGGGCGACTGAAGCTTTCTTT. This sequence encodes CASNFQGATEAFF.

This chain uses TRBV20-1 with TRBJ2-2; D is possibly TRBD1 (5 bases). The V gene's germline CDR1 is DFQATT and CDR2 SNEGSKA (reference sequence). The CDR3 consists of 13 residues. Trimming took 3 bases from V and 9 from J, leaving 14 bases between them. This CDR3 reads CSASRGFSWELFF. CDR3 nucleotide sequence: TGCAGTGCTAGTAGGGGATTCTCCTGGGAGCTGTTTTTT.

The table lists this clone with many counts. This chain links TRBV6-1 with TRBJ2-7, with D maybe TRBD2 (6 bases). The CDR3 has 14 residues. Trimming stripped 6 bases from V and 2 bases from J, with 14 bases between. CDR1 and CDR2 (germline): MNHNS, SASEGT. The CDR3 loop is CASSSGTLAYEQYF. In nucleotides, the CDR3 is TGTGCCAGCAGCTCCGGGACTCTCGCCTACGAGCAGTACTTC.

This clone has more than one count but fewer than ten. This rearrangement joins TRBV20-1 to TRBJ2-7, with TRBD2 matching over 8 bases. The CDR3 runs 15 residues. The J segment lost 4 bases and the V segment lost 5 bases, leaving 13 bases of the junction unmatched. CDR1 and CDR2 from the germline V gene are DFQATT and SNEGSKA (reference sequence). This CDR3 reads CSAPPGLGILYEQYF. DNA of the CDR3: TGCAGTGCTCCACCGGGACTAGGGATTTTGTACGAGCAGTACTTC.

The gene calls are TRBV7-8 and TRBJ2-7, with a tentative D call TRBD2 (6 bases). Germline CDR1 and CDR2: SGHVS and FQNEAQ. The V gene lost 5 bases and the J gene lost 4 bases, with 21 bases spanning the gap. This CDR3 spans 16 amino acids. The CDR3 here is CASSPPLRAGIYEQYF. The CDR3 DNA reads as TGTGCCAGCAGCCCGCCTCTCCGTGCGGGAATTTACGAGCAGTACTTC.

This clone was counted a few times. The rearrangement joins TRBV12-3 or TRBV12-4 to TRBJ1-3; D unclear. V was cut by 7 bases and J by 4 bases, with 14 bases left in between. This CDR3 contains 14 residues. This chain's CDR3 is CASKPVSRGNTIYF. The CDR3 DNA is TGTGCCAGCAAGCCAGTCTCCCGAGGAAACACCATATATTTT.

With regard to this clone: A junction boundary mismatches the germline segment, possibly from a read error. The chain combines TRBV6-5 with TRBJ2-2; D is possibly TRBD1 or TRBD2 (6 bases each). Germline V gene sequence: CDR1 MNHEY, CDR2 SVGAGI. The CDR3 has 16 residues. The DNA for the CDR3 is TGTGCCAGCAGTGACTCGAGGGGGGCGGACACCGGGGAGCTGTTTTTT. This gives the protein CASSDSRGADTGELFF.

This clone was picked up many times. This chain uses TRBV9 with TRBJ1-6, with D uncertain. The CDR3 contains 12 residues. From germline, CDR1 is SGDLS and CDR2 YYNGEE. Trimming took 6 bases from V and 6 from J, leaving 7 bases between them. The CDR3 sequence: CASTGSNSPLHF. In DNA form, the CDR3 reads TGTGCCAGCACGGGTAGTAATTCACCCCTCCACTTT.

By proportion, this clone is medium-sized. The genes are TRBV20-1 and TRBJ2-7; 10 bases fit TRBD2. V gave up 0 bases and J gave up 4 bases; unmatched junction bases: 9. The CDR3 runs to 16 residues. Germline CDR1 is DFQATT and CDR2 is SNEGSKA (reference sequence). The CDR3 DNA reads as TGCAGTGCTAGAGACCACCGGACTAGCGGCTTGTACGAGCAGTACTTC. Its protein is CSARDHRTSGLYEQYF.

This clone occurred a few times. The chain has TRBV27 and TRBJ2-3; weak D call: TRBD1 (5 bases). This CDR3 is 18 amino acids long. V lost 5 bases and J lost 3, with 24 bases in between. Germline CDR1 reads MNHEY; CDR2 reads SMNVEV (reference sequence). The CDR3 is CASSPPPSGQGWTDTQYF. Written as DNA, the CDR3 is TGTGCCAGCAGTCCCCCTCCCAGTGGGCAGGGCTGGACAGATACGCAGTATTTT.

There are many counts of this clone. This chain uses TRBV7-9 with TRBJ1-1, with no clear D. The germline gives CDR1 SEHNR, CDR2 FQNEAQ (reference sequence). The V and J ends lost 2 bases and 1 base respectively, with 5 bases between them. CDR3 length equals 13 residues. For the CDR3, the DNA is TGTGCCAGCAGCTTAATATCGAACACTGAAGCTTTCTTT. Translating gives CASSLISNTEAFF.

There are a few counts of this clone. This rearrangement joins TRBV6-5 to TRBJ2-3, with 7 bases lining up with TRBD2. The CDR3 extends over 16 amino acids. Looked up from germline, CDR1 is MNHEY and CDR2 is SVGAGI. V dropped 7 bases and J dropped 0; count of bases not matched to a gene: 10. The CDR3 DNA reads as TGTGCCAGCAATTTTGGACTAGACTTAAGCACAGATACGCAGTATTTT. This sequence encodes CASNFGLDLSTDTQYF.

The rearrangement links TRBV12-5 to TRBJ1-2, with 12 bases matching TRBD1. From germline, CDR1 is LGHNT and CDR2 FRNRAP. J lost 10 bases, V lost 2 bases, and 14 bases had no gene match. The CDR3 runs 17 residues. CDR3 bases: TGTGCTAGTGGTTTGCGGACGGGACAGGGGGCTTCGTGGGACTACACCTTC. Residues: CASGLRTGQGASWDYTF.